The 15 T cell receptor beta chains below were found in one sample sequenced in a study of CD8+ T cells in alopecia areata. The treatment: oral pan-JAK inhibitor, 5-10 mg twice daily. Reverse transcription of extracted RNA yielded cDNA, which provided the sequencing template. Sequencing used immunoSEQ multiplex PCR; TCRdb keeps in-frame clones, though not all of them. The sample lists under 350,000 clones, nearly 60% occurring once. The material sequenced was CD4+ T cells sorted from blood, taken at week 24, from a patient treated with tofacitinib. The receptors here all came from a human donor with alopecia areata.

The rearrangement joins TRBV30 to TRBJ1-2; possible D gene TRBD1, 5 bases. CDR1 and CDR2 from the germline V gene are GTSNPN and SVGIG (reference sequence). This CDR3 region has 14 residues. Trimming pared 0 bases from V and 0 bases from J, leaving 8 bases between. The CDR3 sequence is CAWSVFRANYGYTF. The CDR3 DNA reads as TGTGCCTGGAGTGTATTCAGGGCTAACTATGGCTACACCTTC.

The rearrangement links TRBV11-1 to TRBJ1-1; D remains ambiguous. The V end was cut by 2 bases, the J end by 1 base, with 11 bases between. This CDR3 region has 15 residues. Germline V lookup: CDR1 SGHAT, CDR2 FQDESV (reference sequence). The CDR3 spells CASSLQQTRNTEAFF. DNA for the CDR3: TGTGCCAGCAGCTTACAACAGACCCGGAACACTGAAGCTTTCTTT.

In regard to this clone: The same CDR3 is also encoded by other DNA sequences in this sample. The CDR3 sequence is CAWSVNYEQYF. For the CDR3, the DNA is TGTGCCTGGAGTGTCAACTACGAGCAGTACTTC. V usage is TRBV30 and J usage is TRBJ2-7; D remains ambiguous. This CDR3 has 11 amino acids. Trimming cost V 0 bases and J 3 bases, with 3 bases left between them. The V gene's germline CDR1 is GTSNPN and CDR2 SVGIG (reference sequence).

This clone was seen a few times. The chain uses TRBV29-1 and TRBJ2-5; D is unclear. The CDR3 has 12 residues. Germline V gene sequence: CDR1 SQVTM, CDR2 ANQGSEA. The CDR3 here is CTVIGTQETQYF. CDR3 DNA sequence: TGCACCGTCATTGGAACCCAAGAGACCCAGTACTTC.

The chain employs TRBV30 and TRBJ2-7; D is perhaps TRBD1 or TRBD2 (5 bases each). Trimming left V 8 bases short and J 2 bases short, with 13 bases between. The CDR3 covers 12 residues. Germline assignment: CDR1 GTSNPN and CDR2 SVGIG (reference sequence). Here the CDR3 reads CARDGTTYEQYF. The CDR3 DNA is TGTGCCCGGGACGGAACAACCTACGAGCAGTACTTC. Looking up the rest from reference TRBV30 and TRBJ2-7 gives the full variable domain: SQTIHQWPATLVQPVGSPLSLECTVEGTSNPNLYWYRQAAGRGLQLLFYSVGIGQISSEVPQNLSASRPQDRQFILSSKKLLLSDSGFYLCARDGTTYEQYFGPGTRLTVT.

The chain recombines TRBV5-6 with TRBJ2-1, with D tentatively TRBD2 (6 bases). The CDR3 length is 18 residues. Germline V gene sequence: CDR1 SGHDT, CDR2 YYEEEE. Trimming removed 2 bases from V and 10 bases from J, with 28 bases in between. CDR3 region: CASSFEVPRLGPPGEQFF. The CDR3 nucleotides are TGTGCCAGCAGCTTTGAGGTACCGAGACTAGGACCTCCGGGGGAGCAGTTCTTC.

J is TRBJ2-3 and V is TRBV7-2, with 7 bases lining up with TRBD2. This CDR3 has 15 amino acids. J was trimmed by 2 bases and V by 1 base; bases with no gene match: 3. Germline V CDR1 and CDR2: SGHTA, FQGNSA. The CDR3 coding sequence is TGTGCCAGCAGCTTAGAGCGGGACTCCACAGATACGCAGTATTTT. Translation gives CASSLERDSTDTQYF.

The chain employs TRBV7-2 and TRBJ1-5; perhaps TRBD1 as D (5 bases). This CDR3 region has 14 residues. Germline V gives CDR1 SGHTA, CDR2 FQGNSA. The V gene lost 1 base and the J gene lost 3 bases, with 7 bases spanning the gap. The CDR3 nucleotides read TGTGCCAGCAGCTTAGGGGGCATCAATCAGCCCCAGCATTTT. This encodes CASSLGGINQPQHF.

J is TRBJ1-5 and V is TRBV4-3; tentatively, D is TRBD1 (5 bases). From germline, CDR1 is LGHNA and CDR2 YSLEER. V was shortened by 3 bases and J by 5 bases, with 14 bases between the two germline ends. This CDR3 has 15 residues. CDR3 coding DNA: TGCGCCAGCAGCCAGGACGCGATACAGGATCAGCCCCAGCATTTT. Translating gives CASSQDAIQDQPQHF.

This clone was seen a few times. V and J are TRBV7-9 and TRBJ1-1; 8 bases match TRBD1. The CDR3 has 15 amino acids. Trimming removed 2 bases from V and 1 base from J; junction bases left unmatched: 3. Germline assignment: CDR1 SEHNR and CDR2 FQNEAQ (reference sequence). The CDR3 coding sequence is TGTGCCAGCAGCTTAAGACAGGGGTGGAACACTGAAGCTTTCTTT. Its protein product is CASSLRQGWNTEAFF.

This clone was counted once. Other nucleotide sequences from this sample produce the same CDR3. The J gene is TRBJ2-6, the V gene TRBV5-1, with unresolved D. CDR1 is SGHRS, CDR2 YFSETQ, per germline. The CDR3 consists of 13 residues. Between the trimmed V and J ends, which lost 0 bases and 4 bases, there was a span of 2 bases. The CDR3 protein is CASSLVGANVLTF. CDR3 nucleotide sequence: TGCGCCAGCAGCTTGGTCGGGGCCAACGTCCTGACTTTC. The full variable domain, with the rest looked up from reference TRBV5-1 and TRBJ2-6, is KAGVTQTPRYLIKTRGQQVTLSCSPISGHRSVSWYQQTPGQGLQFLFEYFSETQRNKGNFPGRFSGRQFSNSRSEMNVSTLELGDSALYLCASSLVGANVLTFGAGSRLTVL.

This clone was picked up a small number of times. This chain joins TRBV20-1 and TRBJ1-1; the D gene is possibly TRBD1 (5 bases). This CDR3 spans 11 amino acids. Germline V CDR1 and CDR2: DFQATT, SNEGSKA (reference sequence). The V end lost 4 bases, the J end lost 5 bases, and 8 bases lay between the germline ends. DNA of the CDR3: TGCAGTGCTAAAGGGGAAACTGAAGCTTTCTTT. Protein sequence: CSAKGETEAFF.

The gene calls are TRBV29-1 and TRBJ2-3, with D possibly TRBD2 on 6 matching bases. Per germline, CDR1 SQVTM and CDR2 ANQGSEA. The CDR3 length is 13 residues. Between the trimmed V and J ends, which lost 7 bases and 1 base, there was a span of 12 bases. CDR3 coding DNA: TGCAGCGGCGTCCCGGGAGGCACAGATACGCAGTATTTT. This codes for CSGVPGGTDTQYF.

V usage is TRBV29-1 and J usage is TRBJ1-1; 11 bases agree with TRBD1. Germline V lookup: CDR1 SQVTM, CDR2 ANQGSEA. Trimming cost V 6 bases and J 10 bases; bases outside gene matches: 13. The CDR3 length is 14 residues. The CDR3 region has the DNA TGCAGCGTCTCCGGGACAGGGGGAGCCGTTCCAGCTTTCTTT. Residues: CSVSGTGGAVPAFF.

The DNA for the CDR3 is TGTGCCAGCAGTTTAGTACTAGGTGAGCAGTTCTTC. Amino acids: CASSLVLGEQFF. The J gene is TRBJ2-1, the V gene TRBV27, with TRBD2 as a possible D gene (5 bases). CDR1 and CDR2 (germline): MNHEY, SMNVEV (reference sequence). The length of the CDR3 is 12 residues. V gave up 2 bases and J gave up 9 bases, with 8 bases separating them.